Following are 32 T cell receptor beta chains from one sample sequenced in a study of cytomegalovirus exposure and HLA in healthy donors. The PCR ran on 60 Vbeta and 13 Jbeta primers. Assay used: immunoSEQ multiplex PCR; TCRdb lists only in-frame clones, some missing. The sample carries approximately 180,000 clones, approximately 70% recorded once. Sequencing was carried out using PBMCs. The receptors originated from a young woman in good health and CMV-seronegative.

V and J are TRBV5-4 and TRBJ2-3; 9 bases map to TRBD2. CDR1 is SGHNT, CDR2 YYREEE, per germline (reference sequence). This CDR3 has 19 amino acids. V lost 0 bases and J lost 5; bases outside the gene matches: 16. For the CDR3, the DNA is TGTGCCAGCAGCTTGGGCCCCCGGGGGGCGGGGGGGCTGAGAGATACGCAGTATTTT. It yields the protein CASSLGPRGAGGLRDTQYF.

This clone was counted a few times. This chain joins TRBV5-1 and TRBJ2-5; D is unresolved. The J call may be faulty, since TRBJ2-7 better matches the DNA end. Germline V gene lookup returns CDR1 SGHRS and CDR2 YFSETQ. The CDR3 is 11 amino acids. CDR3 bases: TGCGCCAGCAGCCTTAGAAACGAGCAGTACTTC. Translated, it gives CASSLRNEQYF.

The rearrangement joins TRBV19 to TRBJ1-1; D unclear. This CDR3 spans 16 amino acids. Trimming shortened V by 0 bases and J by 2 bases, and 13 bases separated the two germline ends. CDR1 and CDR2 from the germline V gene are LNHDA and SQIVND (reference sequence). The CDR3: CASSIDPQTLNTEAFF. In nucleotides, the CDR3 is TGTGCCAGTAGTATAGATCCGCAGACTCTAAACACTGAAGCTTTCTTT.

CDR3 in amino acids: CASRQTVSNQPQHF. DNA of the CDR3: TGTGCCAGCAGACAGACAGTTAGCAATCAGCCCCAGCATTTT. The rearrangement uses TRBV2 and TRBJ1-5, with D possibly being TRBD1 (5 bases). The CDR3 contains 14 residues. Germline V gene data show CDR1 as SNHLY and CDR2 as FYNNEI. V lost 6 bases, J lost 0 bases, and 9 bases lay in between.

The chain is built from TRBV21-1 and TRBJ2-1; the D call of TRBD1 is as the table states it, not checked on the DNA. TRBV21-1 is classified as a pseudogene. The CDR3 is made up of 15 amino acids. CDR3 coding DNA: TGTGCCAGCAGCACCCAAGCCGGGACAGGGGATGAGCAGTTCTTC. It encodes CASSTQAGTGDEQFF.

The CDR3, as DNA: TGTGCCAGCAGTTTATCTAGCGCGTCGGATACGCAGTATTTT. It codes for CASSLSSASDTQYF. The genes are TRBV27 and TRBJ2-3, with D maybe TRBD2 (5 bases). Germline V lookup: CDR1 MNHEY, CDR2 SMNVEV (reference sequence). Trimming pared 0 bases from V and 6 bases from J, leaving 10 bases between. The length of the CDR3 is 14 residues.

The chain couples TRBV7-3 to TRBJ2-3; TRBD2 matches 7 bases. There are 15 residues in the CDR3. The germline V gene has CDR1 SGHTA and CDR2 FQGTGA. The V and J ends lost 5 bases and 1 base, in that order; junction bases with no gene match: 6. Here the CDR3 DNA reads TGTGCCAGCAGCCCCTCCCTAGCGGGCACAGATACGCAGTATTTT. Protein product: CASSPSLAGTDTQYF.

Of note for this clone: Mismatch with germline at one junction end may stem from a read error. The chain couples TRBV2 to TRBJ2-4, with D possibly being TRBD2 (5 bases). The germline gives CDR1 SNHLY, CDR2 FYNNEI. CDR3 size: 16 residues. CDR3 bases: TGTGCCAGCACTGAACGTCTAGCAATAGCCAAAAACATTCAGTACTTC. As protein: CASTERLAIAKNIQYF.

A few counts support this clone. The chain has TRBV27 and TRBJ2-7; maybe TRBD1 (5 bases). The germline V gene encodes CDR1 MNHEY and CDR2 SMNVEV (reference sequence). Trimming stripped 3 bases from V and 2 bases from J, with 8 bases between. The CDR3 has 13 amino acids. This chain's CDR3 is CASSLQGAYEQYF. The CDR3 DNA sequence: TGTGCCAGCAGTTTGCAGGGTGCCTACGAGCAGTACTTC.

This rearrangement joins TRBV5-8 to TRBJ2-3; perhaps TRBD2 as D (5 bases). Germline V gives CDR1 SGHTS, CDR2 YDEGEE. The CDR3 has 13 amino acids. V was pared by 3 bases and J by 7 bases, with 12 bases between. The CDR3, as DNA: TGTGCCAGCAGCTCACTAGAAATCCATACGCAGTATTTT. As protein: CASSSLEIHTQYF.

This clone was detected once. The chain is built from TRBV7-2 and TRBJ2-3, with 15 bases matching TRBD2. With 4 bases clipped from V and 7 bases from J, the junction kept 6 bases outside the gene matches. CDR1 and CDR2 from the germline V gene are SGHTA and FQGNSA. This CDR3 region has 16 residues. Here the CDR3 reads CASSSRTSGRAHTQYF. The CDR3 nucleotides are TGTGCCAGCAGCTCCCGGACTAGCGGGAGGGCCCATACGCAGTATTTT.

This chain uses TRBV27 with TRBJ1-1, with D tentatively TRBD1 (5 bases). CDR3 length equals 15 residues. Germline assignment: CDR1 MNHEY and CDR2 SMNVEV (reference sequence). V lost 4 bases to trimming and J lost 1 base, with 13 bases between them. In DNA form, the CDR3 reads TGTGCCAGCAGTTGGGGGAGGGGCGGGAACACTGAAGCTTTCTTT. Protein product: CASSWGRGGNTEAFF.

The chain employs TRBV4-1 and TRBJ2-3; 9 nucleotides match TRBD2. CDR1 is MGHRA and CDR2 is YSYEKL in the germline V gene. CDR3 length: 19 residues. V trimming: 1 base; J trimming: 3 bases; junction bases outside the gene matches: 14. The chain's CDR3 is CASSQAGIGAGGGTDTQYF. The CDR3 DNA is TGCGCCAGCAGCCAAGCAGGAATAGGAGCGGGGGGCGGGACAGATACGCAGTATTTT.

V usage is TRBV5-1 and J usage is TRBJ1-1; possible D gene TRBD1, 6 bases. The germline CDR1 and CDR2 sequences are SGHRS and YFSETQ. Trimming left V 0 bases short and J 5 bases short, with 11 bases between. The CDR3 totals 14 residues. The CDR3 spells CASSLGDIGTEAFF. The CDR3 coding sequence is TGCGCCAGCAGCTTGGGGGACATCGGTACTGAAGCTTTCTTT.

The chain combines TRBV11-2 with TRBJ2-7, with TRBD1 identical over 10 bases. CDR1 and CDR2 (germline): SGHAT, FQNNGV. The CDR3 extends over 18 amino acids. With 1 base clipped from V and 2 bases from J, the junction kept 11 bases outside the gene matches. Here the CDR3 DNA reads TGTGCCAGCAGCTTAGGACAGGGGGCGGCCTTAGTTACCTACGAGCAGTACTTC. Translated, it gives CASSLGQGAALVTYEQYF.

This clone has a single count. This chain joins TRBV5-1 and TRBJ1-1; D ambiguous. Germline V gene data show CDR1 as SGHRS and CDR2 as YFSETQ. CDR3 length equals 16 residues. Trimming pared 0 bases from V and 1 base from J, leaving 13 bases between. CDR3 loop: CASSLGSAVRNTEAFF. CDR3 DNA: TGCGCCAGCAGCTTGGGGTCTGCGGTCAGGAACACTGAAGCTTTCTTT.

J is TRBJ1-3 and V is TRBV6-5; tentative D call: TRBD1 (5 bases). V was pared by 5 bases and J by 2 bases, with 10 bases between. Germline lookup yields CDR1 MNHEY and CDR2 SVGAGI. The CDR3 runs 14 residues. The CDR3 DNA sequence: TGTGCCAGCAGTCCCCCAGGGACTGGAAACACCATATATTTT. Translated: CASSPPGTGNTIYF.

The CDR3 nucleotides read TGCGCCAGCAGCCCACGCGCATCTAACTATGGCTACACCTTC. Amino acid sequence: CASSPRASNYGYTF. The chain joins TRBV5-1 to TRBJ1-2; no reliable D call. This CDR3 is 14 amino acids long. Trimming left V 4 bases short and J 0 bases short, with 10 bases between. CDR1 is SGHRS and CDR2 is YFSETQ in the germline V gene.

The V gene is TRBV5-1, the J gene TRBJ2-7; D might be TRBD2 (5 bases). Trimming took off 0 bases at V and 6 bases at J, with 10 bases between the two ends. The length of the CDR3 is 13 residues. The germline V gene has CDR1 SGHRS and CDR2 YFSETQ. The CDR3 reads CASSLGERTEQYF. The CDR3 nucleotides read TGCGCCAGCAGCTTGGGGGAGCGCACCGAGCAGTACTTC.

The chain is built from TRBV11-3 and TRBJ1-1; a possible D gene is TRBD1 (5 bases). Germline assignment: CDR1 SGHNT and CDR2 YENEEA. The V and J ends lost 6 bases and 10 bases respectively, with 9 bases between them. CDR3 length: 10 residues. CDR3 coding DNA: TGTGCCAGCAGGAGACAGCCAGCTTTCTTT. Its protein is CASRRQPAFF.

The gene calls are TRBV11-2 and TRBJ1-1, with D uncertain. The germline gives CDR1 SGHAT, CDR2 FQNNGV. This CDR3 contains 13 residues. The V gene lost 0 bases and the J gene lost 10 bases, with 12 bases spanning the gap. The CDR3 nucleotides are TGTGCCAGCAGCTTAGATCGGGAGACCGGAGCTTTCTTT. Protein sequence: CASSLDRETGAFF.

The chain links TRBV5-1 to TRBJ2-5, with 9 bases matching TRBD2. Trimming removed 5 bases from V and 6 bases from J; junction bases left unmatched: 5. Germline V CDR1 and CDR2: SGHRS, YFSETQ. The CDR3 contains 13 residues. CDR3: CASSSGSVKTQYF. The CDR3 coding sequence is TGCGCCAGCAGTAGCGGGAGTGTGAAGACCCAGTACTTC.

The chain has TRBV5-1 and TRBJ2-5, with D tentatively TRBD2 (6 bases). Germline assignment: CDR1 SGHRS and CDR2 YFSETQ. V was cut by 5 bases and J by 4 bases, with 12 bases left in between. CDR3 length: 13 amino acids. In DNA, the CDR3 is TGCGCCAGCAGGGGCCTGGGGGGAGAGACCCAGTACTTC. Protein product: CASRGLGGETQYF.

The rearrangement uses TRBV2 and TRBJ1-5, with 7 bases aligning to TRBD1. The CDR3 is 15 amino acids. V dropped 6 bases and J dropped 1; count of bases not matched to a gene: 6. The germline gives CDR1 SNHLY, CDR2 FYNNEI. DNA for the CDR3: TGTGCCAGCAGAAAACAGGGGATGAGCAATCAGCCCCAGCATTTT. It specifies CASRKQGMSNQPQHF.

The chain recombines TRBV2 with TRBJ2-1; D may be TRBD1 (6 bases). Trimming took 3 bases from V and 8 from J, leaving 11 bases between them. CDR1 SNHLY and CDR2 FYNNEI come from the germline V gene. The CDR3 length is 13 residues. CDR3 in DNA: TGTGCCAGCAGTGACAGGGGTTGGGATGAGCAGTTCTTC. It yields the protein CASSDRGWDEQFF.

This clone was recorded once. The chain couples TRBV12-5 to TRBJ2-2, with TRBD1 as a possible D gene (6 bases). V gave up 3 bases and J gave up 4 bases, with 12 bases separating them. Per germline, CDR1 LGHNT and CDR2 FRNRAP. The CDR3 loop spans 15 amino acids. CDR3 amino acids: CASGFSRGSTGELFF. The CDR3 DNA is TGTGCTAGTGGTTTCTCCAGGGGAAGCACCGGGGAGCTGTTTTTT.

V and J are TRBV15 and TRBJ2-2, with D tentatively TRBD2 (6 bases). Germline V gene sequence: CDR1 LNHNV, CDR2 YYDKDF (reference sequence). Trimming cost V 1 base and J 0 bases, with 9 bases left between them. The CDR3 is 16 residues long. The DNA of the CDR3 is TGTGCCACCAGCAGAGGCTGGGGGGCGAACACCGGGGAGCTGTTTTTT. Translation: CATSRGWGANTGELFF.

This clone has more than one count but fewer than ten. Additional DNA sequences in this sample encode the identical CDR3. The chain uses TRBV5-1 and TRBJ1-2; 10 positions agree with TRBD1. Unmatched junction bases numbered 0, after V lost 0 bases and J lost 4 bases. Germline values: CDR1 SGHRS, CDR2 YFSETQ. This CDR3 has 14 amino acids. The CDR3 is CASSLGTGGYGYTF. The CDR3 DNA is TGCGCCAGCAGCTTGGGGACAGGGGGCTATGGCTACACCTTC.

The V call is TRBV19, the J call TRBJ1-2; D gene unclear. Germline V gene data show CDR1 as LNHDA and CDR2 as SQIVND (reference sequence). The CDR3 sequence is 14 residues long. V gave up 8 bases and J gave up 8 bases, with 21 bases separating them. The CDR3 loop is CASGEGTSFSGYTF. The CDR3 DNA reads TGTGCCAGTGGGGAGGGCACTTCATTCTCGGGCTACACCTTC.

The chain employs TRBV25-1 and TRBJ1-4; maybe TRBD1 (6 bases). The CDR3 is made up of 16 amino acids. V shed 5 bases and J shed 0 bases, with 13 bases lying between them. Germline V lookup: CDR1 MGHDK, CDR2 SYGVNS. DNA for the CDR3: TGTGCCAGCAGTTTTTATCCAGGGGCAACTAATGAAAAACTGTTTTTT. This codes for CASSFYPGATNEKLFF.

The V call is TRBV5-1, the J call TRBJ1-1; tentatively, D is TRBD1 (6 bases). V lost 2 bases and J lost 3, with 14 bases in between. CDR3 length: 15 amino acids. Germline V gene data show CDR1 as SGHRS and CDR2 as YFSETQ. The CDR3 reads CASSLYLTGDTEAFF. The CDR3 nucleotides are TGCGCCAGCAGCTTATATTTGACAGGAGACACTGAAGCTTTCTTT.

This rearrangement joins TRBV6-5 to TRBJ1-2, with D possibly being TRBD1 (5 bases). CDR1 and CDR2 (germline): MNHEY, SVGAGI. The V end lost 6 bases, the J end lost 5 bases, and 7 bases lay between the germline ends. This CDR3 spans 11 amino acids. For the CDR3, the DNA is TGTGCCAGCAGGGAGGGGTATGGCTACACCTTC. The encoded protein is CASREGYGYTF.